The 30 T cell receptor beta chains in this list originate from one sample, sequenced in a study of blood T cell repertoires in COVID-19. The table came from immunoSEQ multiplex PCR; TCRdb's copy has only in-frame clones and leaves some out. The sample consists of 250,000 to 400,000 clones, under 90% of them appearing once. The sample taken for sequencing was PBMCs or T cells enriched from blood (not recorded which). These receptors originate from a man aged 55 to 70 who had recovered from COVID-19.

This chain connects TRBV5-1 to TRBJ1-1, with D possibly matching TRBD1 (6 bases). CDR3 length: 15 amino acids. Germline CDR1 SGHRS, CDR2 YFSETQ. Trimming pared 1 base from V and 4 bases from J, leaving 14 bases between. CDR3 in amino acids: CASSLLGTSLTEAFF. In DNA, the CDR3 is TGCGCCAGCAGCTTGTTGGGGACATCTCTCACTGAAGCTTTCTTT.

This clone was counted once. This chain links TRBV7-2 with TRBJ2-7, with 9 bases that match TRBD2. After removal of 8 bases from V and 4 bases from J, the junction contained 12 bases not matched to a gene. This CDR3 spans 15 amino acids. CDR1 is SGHTA and CDR2 is FQGNSA in the germline V gene. CDR3 coding DNA: TGTGCCAGCGGACCCCGAGCGGGAGGAACTTACGAGCAGTACTTC. Encoded protein: CASGPRAGGTYEQYF.

The chain joins TRBV5-4 to TRBJ1-1; D unclear. Trimming took off 6 bases at V and 0 bases at J, with 9 bases between the two ends. Germline V gene lookup returns CDR1 SGHNT and CDR2 YYREEE (reference sequence). This CDR3 comprises 13 residues. CDR3 DNA sequence: TGTGCCAGCAACCAGAAGATGAACACTGAAGCTTTCTTT. It specifies CASNQKMNTEAFF.

The chain joins TRBV18 to TRBJ2-7; perhaps TRBD1 as D (6 bases). CDR1 KGHSH and CDR2 LQKENI come from the germline V gene. Trimming removed 3 bases from V and 2 bases from J, with 14 bases in between. The CDR3 is 15 amino acids. CDR3 in amino acids: CASSPYRDTAYEQYF. The CDR3 coding sequence is TGTGCCAGCTCACCTTATAGGGACACCGCCTACGAGCAGTACTTC.

The CDR3 DNA follows: TGTGCCAGCAGTTTTCTATCGAGTCCGGGACAGGGGTCATCTCAGCCCCAGCATTTT. It specifies CASSFLSSPGQGSSQPQHF. V is TRBV28 and J is TRBJ1-5; 10 nucleotides match TRBD1. J was trimmed by 6 bases and V by 3 bases; bases with no gene match: 17. Germline loops: CDR1 MDHEN, CDR2 SYDVKM. The CDR3 extends over 19 amino acids.

V usage is TRBV19 and J usage is TRBJ1-6; the match to TRBD1 covers 9 bases. The CDR3 runs 14 residues. Germline values: CDR1 LNHDA, CDR2 SQIVND (reference sequence). V lost 6 bases and J lost 7; bases outside the gene matches: 4. DNA for the CDR3: TGTGCCAGTAGCGACAGGGGGACGAATTCACCCCTCCACTTT. Its protein product is CASSDRGTNSPLHF.

The J gene is TRBJ2-1, the V gene TRBV3-1 (or the pseudogene TRBV3-2); TRBD1 matches 9 bases. The V gene's germline CDR1 is LGHDT and CDR2 YNNKEL (reference sequence). This CDR3 is 17 amino acids long. The V gene end was trimmed by 1 base and the J gene end by 5 bases; junction bases not matched to a gene: 9. The DNA of the CDR3 is TGTGCCAGCAGCCAAGGAGTAGGACAGGGGCTCCACAATGAGCAGTTCTTC. It is translated as CASSQGVGQGLHNEQFF.

The chain recombines TRBV5-1 with TRBJ1-4; 7 bases are a match to TRBD1. Trimming at V came to 1 base and at J to 6 bases, leaving 6 bases not matched to a gene. CDR3 length: 15 amino acids. Germline V gives CDR1 SGHRS, CDR2 YFSETQ. The CDR3 DNA sequence: TGCGCCAGCAGCTTGAGGACAGGTGCCCATGAAAAACTGTTTTTT. It yields the protein CASSLRTGAHEKLFF.

This clone occurred once. The rearrangement links TRBV29-1 to TRBJ2-7; TRBD2 is a possible D gene (6 bases). There are 11 residues in the CDR3. CDR1 and CDR2 from the germline V gene are SQVTM and ANQGSEA. The ends were cut back, 6 bases at V and 9 bases at J, with 15 bases in the middle. The CDR3 region is CSVGDGGRQYF. For the CDR3, the DNA is TGCAGCGTGGGTGATGGGGGGAGGCAGTACTTC.

J is TRBJ1-5 and V is TRBV28, with a possible D match to TRBD1 (6 bases). With 5 bases removed from V and 5 bases from J, the gap between germline ends came to 10 bases. Per germline, CDR1 MDHEN and CDR2 SYDVKM. CDR3 length: 13 residues. In DNA form, the CDR3 reads TGTGCCAGCAGTATCGACAGGCATCAGCCCCAGCATTTT. Protein: CASSIDRHQPQHF.

The chain employs TRBV5-4 and TRBJ1-4; TRBD1 agrees at 7 bases. The CDR3 totals 14 residues. J was trimmed by 6 bases and V by 4 bases; bases with no gene match: 6. Looked up from germline, CDR1 is SGHNT and CDR2 is YYREEE (reference sequence). This CDR3 reads CASSPDRAYEKLFF. CDR3 nucleotide sequence: TGTGCCAGCAGCCCCGACAGGGCCTATGAAAAACTGTTTTTT.

This chain connects TRBV28 to TRBJ2-1; weak D call: TRBD2 (5 bases). Trimming took 6 bases from V and 3 from J, leaving 6 bases between them. The V gene's germline CDR1 is MDHEN and CDR2 SYDVKM. The CDR3 extends over 12 amino acids. As DNA, the CDR3 is TGTGCCAGCAGAGGGAGCTACAATGAGCAGTTCTTC. Protein: CASRGSYNEQFF.

The chain recombines TRBV11-2 with TRBJ2-5, with a tentative D call TRBD1 (6 bases). The CDR3 contains 15 residues. The ends were cut back, 8 bases at V and 5 bases at J, with 21 bases in the middle. Germline values: CDR1 SGHAT, CDR2 FQNNGV. The CDR3 spells CASRSRDNVGETQYF. The CDR3 DNA reads TGTGCCAGCCGCAGCCGGGACAATGTTGGGGAGACCCAGTACTTC.

The chain is built from TRBV14 and TRBJ1-6, with 9 bases lining up with TRBD1. The V and J ends lost 1 base and 5 bases, in that order; junction bases with no gene match: 0. The CDR3 is made up of 15 amino acids. The germline V gene has CDR1 SGHDN and CDR2 FVKESK. CDR3 DNA sequence: TGTGCCAGCAGCCAAGGGACAGGGGATAATTCACCCCTCCACTTT. As protein: CASSQGTGDNSPLHF.

V and J are TRBV5-4 and TRBJ2-7; 12 bases align to TRBD2. CDR3 length: 16 amino acids. V shed 0 bases, J shed 7 bases, and the junction held 8 bases outside the gene matches. CDR1 is SGHNT, CDR2 YYREEE, per germline (reference sequence). The CDR3 DNA sequence: TGTGCCAGCAGCTTGGCGGCTAGCGGGAGGGCTAGTGAGCAGTACTTC. Residues: CASSLAASGRASEQYF.

The chain joins TRBV5-8 to TRBJ1-6; D is possibly TRBD1 (5 bases). Per the germline V gene, CDR1 is SGHTS and CDR2 is YDEGEE. The V end lost 1 base, the J end lost 4 bases, and 15 bases lay between the germline ends. The CDR3 extends over 17 amino acids. The CDR3 nucleotides are TGTGCCAGCAGCTTGTATCGGTCGACAGAGTATAATTCACCCCTCCACTTT. Amino acid sequence: CASSLYRSTEYNSPLHF.

The chain employs TRBV6-6 and TRBJ1-2; unclear D gene. The CDR3 spans 14 residues. Trimming removed 6 bases from V and 0 bases from J, with 11 bases in between. Germline CDR1 and CDR2: MNHNY and SVGAGI (reference sequence). The CDR3 sequence: CASSPDGTNYGYTF. DNA of the CDR3: TGTGCCAGCAGCCCGGACGGGACTAACTATGGCTACACCTTC.

V usage is TRBV6-5 and J usage is TRBJ1-6; 7 bases match TRBD1. CDR3 size: 12 residues. Looked up from germline, CDR1 is MNHEY and CDR2 is SVGAGI. Germline trimming cut 9 bases from V and 9 bases from J; bases unmatched to any gene: 5. CDR3 protein: CASTGVGSPLHF. The CDR3 DNA sequence: TGTGCCAGTACAGGGGTGGGTTCACCCCTCCACTTT.

Only a few counts were recorded for this clone. The chain couples TRBV5-5 to TRBJ1-5; 9 bases agree with TRBD1. V shed 0 bases, J shed 4 bases, and the junction held 2 bases outside the gene matches. Looked up from germline, CDR1 is SGHKS and CDR2 is YYEKEE (reference sequence). CDR3 length: 15 residues. The CDR3 loop is CASSLGTGDNQPQHF. In nucleotides, the CDR3 is TGTGCCAGCAGCTTGGGGACAGGGGATAATCAGCCCCAGCATTTT.

The chain is built from TRBV9 and TRBJ2-7, with 12 bases identical to TRBD1. The CDR3 sequence is 14 residues long. J was trimmed by 4 bases and V by 3 bases; bases with no gene match: 2. The V gene's germline CDR1 is SGDLS and CDR2 YYNGEE. The CDR3 DNA reads TGTGCCAGCAGCGAGGGACAGGGGGCTTACGAGCAGTACTTC. Protein: CASSEGQGAYEQYF.

The chain recombines TRBV28 with TRBJ1-5, with D unclear. V gave up 4 bases and J gave up 8 bases, with 15 bases separating them. The germline gives CDR1 MDHEN, CDR2 SYDVKM. This CDR3 comprises 14 residues. The CDR3 sequence: CASSYILGPEPQHF. As DNA, the CDR3 is TGTGCCAGCAGTTACATTCTTGGGCCGGAGCCCCAGCATTTT.

The chain joins TRBV11-2 to TRBJ1-2, with TRBD1 matching over 7 bases. The length of the CDR3 is 13 residues. Trimming at V came to 5 bases and at J to 8 bases, leaving 8 bases not matched to a gene. Germline loops: CDR1 SGHAT, CDR2 FQNNGV. CDR3 DNA: TGTGCCAGCAGCCCGAACCGGGACAGAGGCTACACCTTC. Protein: CASSPNRDRGYTF. Full variable domain (remainder filled in from reference TRBV11-2 and TRBJ1-2): EAGVAQSPRYKIIEKRQSVAFWCNPISGHATLYWYQQILGQGPKLLIQFQNNGVVDDSQLPKDRFSAERLKGVDSTLKIQPAKLEDSAVYLCASSPNRDRGYTFGSGTRLTVV.

The chain employs TRBV7-9 and TRBJ1-6; D might be TRBD1 (6 bases). Trimming pared 10 bases from V and 7 bases from J, leaving 17 bases between. The CDR3 length is 14 residues. In germline, CDR1 is SEHNR, CDR2 FQNEAQ (reference sequence). The CDR3 spells CATGTGTPNSPLHF. The CDR3 DNA follows: TGTGCCACCGGAACCGGGACACCAAATTCACCCCTCCACTTT. The entire variable domain, with the rest obtained from reference TRBV7-9 and TRBJ1-6, is as follows: DTGVSQNPRHKITKRGQNVTFRCDPISEHNRLYWYRQTLGQGPEFLTYFQNEAQLEKSRLLSDRFSAERPKGSFSTLEIQRTEQGDSAMYLCATGTGTPNSPLHFGNGTRLTVT.

The chain has TRBV7-8 and TRBJ2-5, with 11 bases lining up with TRBD2. The CDR3 runs 15 residues. Unmatched junction bases numbered 8, after V lost 7 bases and J lost 4 bases. CDR1 and CDR2 from the germline V gene are SGHVS and FQNEAQ. CDR3 bases: TGTGCCAGCATCAACCCTGGGACTAGCGGAGAGACCCAGTACTTC. It encodes CASINPGTSGETQYF. Variable domain in full (rest from reference TRBV7-8 and TRBJ2-5): GAGVSQSPRYKVAKRGQDVALRCDPISGHVSLFWYQQALGQGPEFLTYFQNEAQLDKSGLPSDRFFAERPEGSVSTLKIQRTQQEDSAVYLCASINPGTSGETQYFGPGTRLLVL.

The chain joins TRBV7-8 to TRBJ2-2; 9 positions agree with TRBD1. CDR3 size: 15 residues. Trimming removed 2 bases from V and 7 bases from J; junction bases left unmatched: 5. Germline V lookup: CDR1 SGHVS, CDR2 FQNEAQ. The CDR3 bases are TGTGCCAGCAGCTTAACAGGGGGCAGGAACGGGGAGCTGTTTTTT. Encoded protein: CASSLTGGRNGELFF.

The rearrangement joins TRBV7-9 to TRBJ2-2; possibly TRBD1 for D (5 bases). CDR3 length equals 14 residues. V lost 2 bases to trimming and J lost 4 bases, with 8 bases between them. Germline values: CDR1 SEHNR, CDR2 FQNEAQ (reference sequence). The CDR3 coding sequence is TGTGCCAGCAGCTTAATTCAGGGCACCGGGGAGCTGTTTTTT. Protein sequence: CASSLIQGTGELFF.

V gene TRBV9 combines with J gene TRBJ2-2, with 10 bases aligning to TRBD1. Germline assignment: CDR1 SGDLS and CDR2 YYNGEE. V was pared by 4 bases and J by 7 bases, with 7 bases of the junction left unmatched. The CDR3 has 15 amino acids. CDR3 in DNA: TGTGCCAGCAGCCTTCGACAGGGGGCGGGCGGGGAGCTGTTTTTT. It is translated as CASSLRQGAGGELFF.

The chain uses TRBV6-6 and TRBJ2-7; TRBD2 matches 7 bases. The junction had 4 bases not matched to a gene; V was cut back by 5 bases and J by 3 bases. The CDR3 has 13 residues. The germline V gene has CDR1 MNHNY and CDR2 SVGAGI (reference sequence). CDR3 sequence: CASSRLANYEQYF. CDR3 DNA: TGTGCCAGCAGTAGACTAGCTAACTACGAGCAGTACTTC.

This clone was found once. The V call is TRBV9, the J call TRBJ2-1, with no clear D. Trimming cost V 0 bases and J 10 bases, with 14 bases left between them. Germline values: CDR1 SGDLS, CDR2 YYNGEE. The CDR3 is made up of 14 amino acids. For the CDR3, the DNA is TGTGCCAGCAGCGTAGTAGCTGCCGTTGGAGAGCAGTTCTTC. Translation: CASSVVAAVGEQFF. The full variable domain, in which reference TRBV9 and TRBJ2-1 provide the parts outside the CDR3, is DSGVTQTPKHLITATGQRVTLRCSPRSGDLSVYWYQQSLDQGLQFLIQYYNGEERAKGNILERFSAQQFPDLHSELNLSSLELGDSALYFCASSVVAAVGEQFFGPGTRLTVL.

This sequence joins TRBV19 and TRBJ2-5, with D maybe TRBD2 (7 bases). The germline CDR1 and CDR2 sequences are LNHDA and SQIVND (reference sequence). Trimming shortened V by 6 bases and J by 4 bases, and 15 bases separated the two germline ends. This CDR3 is built from 14 residues. CDR3 DNA: TGTGCCAGTAGGCTACAGGGAGGGGTAGAGACCCAGTACTTC. The encoded protein is CASRLQGGVETQYF.